This T cell receptor (beta chain) was obtained from a study of T cell responses to AZD1222 COVID-19 vaccine. As regards this clone: Its specificity is unknown.

Germline trimming cut 5 bases from V and 3 bases from J; bases unmatched to any gene: 7. The CDR3 loop spans 14 amino acids. Germline loops: CDR1 SGHTA, CDR2 FQGNSA. Produced via immunoSEQ multiplex PCR; TCRdb's table is partial and in-frame only. The data contain under 120,000 clones, around 94% of them singletons. Study-wide results and limits: It was only after the peak T cell response that any repertoires were sampled. Among AZD1222 vaccinees, only six or seven were seropositive at baseline. Spike-specific TCR breadth and depth went up after people got two AZD1222 doses.

The chain is built from TRBV7-2 and TRBJ2-7, with TRBD2 identical over 7 bases. This receptor was identified in an adult in good health. The material was peripheral blood, obtained on day 0 of AZD1222 vaccination. For the CDR3, the DNA is TGTGCCAGCAGCATCGGACTAGGGAGCTACGAGCAGTACTTC. It codes for CASSIGLGSYEQYF.